This TCR beta chain emerged from a study of blood T cells in healthy people across ages (dated by TCRdb to about 2015). Study-wide context: In model experiments, roughly one uniquely barcoded TCR beta cDNA molecule per two T cells was captured by template switching. To track age-related changes in TCR beta repertoire diversity, the study relied on deep sequencing normalized with unique cDNA molecular identifiers. Donors were grouped into four age groups: young (average about 15 years), middle-aged (around 39), aged (over 55) and long-lived (about 90). To avoid experimental bias, donors of different ages were distributed randomly across sequencing lanes. The study analyzed two additional independent replicas of 1 million unique cDNA reads from the same blood draw for two donors, one aged 18 to 30 and one aged 80 or older. Study-wide findings and limitations: Observed TCR beta diversity per million T cells fell roughly linearly with age, and a significant reduction was already apparent by age around 40. Total diversity estimates from one million sequenced T cells were considered lower bounds and underestimates. A strong correlation was found between observed TCR beta diversity and the percentage of naive T cells measured by flow cytometry. Compared with the aged group, the long-lived group had more naive CD4+ T cells, fewer expanded clones and increased TCR diversity, suggesting age selection. Bulk unsorted PBMC profiling prevented conclusive comparison of naive and antigen-experienced compartments. The CMV infection status of donors was not known, potentially confounding age-related changes in expanded clonotypes.

Trimming removed 6 bases from V and 8 bases from J, leaving 13 bases between the germline ends. Measured from the cysteine to the phenylalanine, the CDR3 is 12 residues long. CDR3 DNA only is kept here, 36 bases in frame from base 1. CDR1 and CDR2 are drawn from the germline V gene: MNHEY, SVGAGI. Systemically healthy Caucasian individuals from Russia, 35 to 50 in total and aged about 6 to 100 years, were included as donors. Each donor gave about 9.8 milliliters of peripheral blood, drawn into EDTA-treated Vacutainer tubes. Ficoll-Paque density-gradient centrifugation was used to isolate PBMCs, with at least 7 million per sample. Trizol reagent was used to extract total RNA from the PBMCs, yielding at least 5.5 micrograms per sample. The percentages of naive CD45RAhigh/CD27high T cells were determined by flow cytometry on a PBMC aliquot from every donor. In its sample, this clonotype was seen once. The antigen this receptor binds is unknown. No base quality values were provided; no much bigger clone lies one nucleotide off. A lone read gives weak evidence.

Receptor libraries were prepared by 5' RACE. Sequencing was carried out with an Illumina HiSeq 2500. A second PCR of roughly 7 to 12 cycles was run with a J-beta primer mix and a sample-barcoded 5' primer. A unique molecular identifier was introduced onto each TCR beta cDNA molecule by a template-switch 5' adaptor carrying 12 random nucleotides. At least 2.5 million CDR3-containing paired-end reads were obtained from each sample. First-strand cDNA was synthesized from all RNA with the Mint cDNA synthesis kit, primed by a TRBC-specific oligonucleotide. After uracil-DNA glycosylase treatment, a first 18-cycle PCR used universal primers M1SS and BC2_uni_R on all cDNA. As for the authors' bioinformatics: Each sample was normalized by randomly selecting 1 million high-quality reads, each carrying a distinct molecular identifier. Instead of being binned into consensus sequences, reads with shared molecular identifiers were discarded. MiTCR, with a Q25 quality threshold and the strictest error-elimination algorithm, was used for CDR3 identification, clonotype clustering and error correction. A nonparametric unseen species model with Euler transformation was used to estimate a lower bound on total TCR beta diversity. TCRdb reprocessing: public reads trimmed at Q25 with fastp, clones called with MiXCR, in-frame beta chains kept. Every CDR3 protein is listed once, alongside the most common genes and DNA of its rows. For this entry, the V and J calls and clone size follow TCRdb and not the study's own pipeline. This sample is represented by around 1.5 million distinct CDR3 sequences; 30% to 35% of them were singletons. Clones ranked in the top ten supply over 9% of the sample.

The clonotype originates from a woman in her thirties in good health. The sequencing sample was made of blood. Recombination linked TRBV6-5 to TRBJ1-2, with a tentative D gene TRBD1 over 5 matching bases. The CDR3: CASSRAGEGYTF. The sequenced DNA: TGTGCCAGCAGCCGGGCGGGGGAGGGCTACACCTTC.